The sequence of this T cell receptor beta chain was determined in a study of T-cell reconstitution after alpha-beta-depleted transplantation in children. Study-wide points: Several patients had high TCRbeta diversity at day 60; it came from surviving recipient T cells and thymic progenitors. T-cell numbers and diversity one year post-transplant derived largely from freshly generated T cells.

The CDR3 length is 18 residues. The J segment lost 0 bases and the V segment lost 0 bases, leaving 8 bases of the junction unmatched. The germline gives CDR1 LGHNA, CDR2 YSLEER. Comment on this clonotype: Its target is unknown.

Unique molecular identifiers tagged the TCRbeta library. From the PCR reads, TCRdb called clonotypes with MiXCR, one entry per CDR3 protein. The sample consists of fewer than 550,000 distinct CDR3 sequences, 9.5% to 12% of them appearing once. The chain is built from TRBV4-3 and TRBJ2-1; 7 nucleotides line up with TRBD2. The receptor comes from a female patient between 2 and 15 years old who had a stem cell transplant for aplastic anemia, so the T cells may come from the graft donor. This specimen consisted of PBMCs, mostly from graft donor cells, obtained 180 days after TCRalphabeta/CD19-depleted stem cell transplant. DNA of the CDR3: TGCGCCAGCAGCCAAGAAAGCGGGACCGCGTTCTCCTACAATGAGCAGTTCTTC. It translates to CASSQESGTAFSYNEQFF.